This T cell receptor beta chain was profiled in a study of blood T cell repertoires in COVID-19. The repertoire was sequenced with immunoSEQ multiplex PCR; TCRdb's copy has only in-frame clones and lacks some. This table holds hundreds of thousands of clones, 70% to 90% found once. In regard to this clone: Within the sample, other DNA sequences also encode this same CDR3.

The V and J ends lost 5 bases and 5 bases respectively, with 12 bases between them. Germline V gives CDR1 LNHDA, CDR2 SQIVND (reference sequence). The CDR3 has 13 residues. The J gene is TRBJ1-2, the V gene TRBV19, with D tentatively TRBD1 (5 bases). This clonotype was obtained from a woman aged 50 to 60 with COVID-19, enrolled during active disease. The sequencing input was peripheral blood. The CDR3 DNA sequence: TGTGCCAGTAGTCCTCGGGGGGATTATGGCTACACCTTC. Protein: CASSPRGDYGYTF.